Listed below are T cell receptor beta chains from one sample, sequenced in a study of tumor-infiltrating lymphocytes in primary liver carcinoma. In TCRdb, the multiplex PCR reads were re-called with MiXCR into one record per CDR3 protein. Of roughly 20,000 distinct CDR3 sequences detected, roughly 79% appear once; the ten largest clones hold 40%. Sequenced: liver tumor tissue from sampling region 1. The receptors shown here come from a woman in her twenties or thirties with primary liver carcinoma and hepatitis B virus infection. The conserved cysteine and the conserved F or W are not part of the CDR3 here.

cdr3_aa j_call v_call
ARSRLGIGSEQY TRBJ2-7 TRBV11-2
ASSLGRVRGQNEQF TRBJ2-1 TRBV7-8
ASGHDAGSSYNEQF TRBJ2-1 TRBV4-3
ASSVTSGRKGEQF TRBJ2-1 TRBV9
SVMTVTMNTEAF TRBJ1-1 TRBV29-1
ARITSLAGGYNKQF TRBJ2-1 TRBV11-2
SVGSSAKETQY TRBJ2-5 TRBV29-1
ASSLSGIGELF TRBJ2-2 TRBV28
ASSYSYGSGSADTQY TRBJ2-3 TRBV6-6
ASGPRIGFTGELF TRBJ2-2 TRBV6-5
ASSFRTSSIYEQY TRBJ2-7 TRBV5-6